Below, one TCR beta chain is given with its context. Its antigen remains unidentified. The germline V gene encodes CDR1 SGHTA and CDR2 FQGNSA. This CDR3 comprises 12 residues. Deletions cut 3 bases from V and 9 bases from J, with 6 bases between. The data derive from a study of T cells after yellow fever vaccination. Looking at the study overall: Fractions of low cell number were prepared using SMART-Seq v4 Ultra Low Input. Whole-study findings and limits: There was a possibility that FACS-sorted repertoires contained abundant clonotypes contaminating from the bulk population. The secondary response showed a weaker magnitude and a faster peak, day 5 versus 15.

Making TCR cDNA involved 5'RACE template switching, which added UMIs and a universal primer site. One entry per CDR3 protein results from TCRdb running MiXCR on the 5' RACE reads. The table shows about 160,000 distinct CDR3 sequences, with 5.5% to 7.5% occurring only once. This sequence originates from a young man who received the YFV17D yellow fever vaccine. The sample here was CD4+ T cells sorted from PBMCs, taken 4 to 6 days after the first yellow fever vaccination. The chain recombines TRBV7-2 with TRBJ1-6; no reliable D call. This chain's CDR3 is CASSFPGSPLHF. As DNA, the CDR3 is TGTGCCAGCAGCTTCCCGGGTTCACCCCTCCACTTT. Combining the CDR3 with reference TRBV7-2 and TRBJ1-6 gives the whole variable domain GAGVSQSPSNKVTEKGKDVELRCDPISGHTALYWYRQSLGQGLEFLIYFQGNSAPDKSGLPSDRFSAERTGGSVSTLTIQRTQQEDSAVYLCASSFPGSPLHFGNGTRLTVT.